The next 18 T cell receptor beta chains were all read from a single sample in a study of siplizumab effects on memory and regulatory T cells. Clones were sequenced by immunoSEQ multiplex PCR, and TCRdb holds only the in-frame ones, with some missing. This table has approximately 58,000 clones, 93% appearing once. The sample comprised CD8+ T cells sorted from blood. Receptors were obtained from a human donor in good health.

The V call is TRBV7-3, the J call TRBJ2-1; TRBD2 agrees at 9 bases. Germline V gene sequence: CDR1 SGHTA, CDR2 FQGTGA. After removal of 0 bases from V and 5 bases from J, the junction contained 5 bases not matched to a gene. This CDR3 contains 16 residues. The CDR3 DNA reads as TGTGCCAGCAGCTTAACCGGGGCTAGCGGGAACAATGAGCAGTTCTTC. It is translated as CASSLTGASGNNEQFF.

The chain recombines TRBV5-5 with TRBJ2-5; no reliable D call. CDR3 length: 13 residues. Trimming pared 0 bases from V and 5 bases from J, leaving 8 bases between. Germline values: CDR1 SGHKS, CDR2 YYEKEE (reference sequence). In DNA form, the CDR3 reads TGTGCCAGCAGCTTGGAAGGCAGTGAGACCCAGTACTTC. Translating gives CASSLEGSETQYF.

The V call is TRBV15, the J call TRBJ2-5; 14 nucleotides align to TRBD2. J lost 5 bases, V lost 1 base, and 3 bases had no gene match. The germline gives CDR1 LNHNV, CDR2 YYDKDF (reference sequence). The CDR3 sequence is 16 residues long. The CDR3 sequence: CATSRGLAGGVETQYF. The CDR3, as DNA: TGTGCCACCAGCAGAGGACTAGCGGGAGGGGTGGAGACCCAGTACTTC.

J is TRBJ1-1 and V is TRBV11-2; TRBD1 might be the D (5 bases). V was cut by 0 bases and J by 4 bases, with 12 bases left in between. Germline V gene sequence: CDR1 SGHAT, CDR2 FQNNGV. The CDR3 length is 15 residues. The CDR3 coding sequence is TGTGCCAGCAGCTTAGATAAAAGGGGCGGCACTGAAGCTTTCTTT. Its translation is CASSLDKRGGTEAFF.

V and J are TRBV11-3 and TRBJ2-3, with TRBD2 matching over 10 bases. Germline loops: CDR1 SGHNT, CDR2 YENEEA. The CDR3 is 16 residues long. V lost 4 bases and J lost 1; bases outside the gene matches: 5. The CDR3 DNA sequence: TGTGCCAGCAGCTCGGACCTAGCGGGGGGCACAGATACGCAGTATTTT. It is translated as CASSSDLAGGTDTQYF. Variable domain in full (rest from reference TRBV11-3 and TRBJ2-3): EAGVVQSPRYKIIEKKQPVAFWCNPISGHNTLYWYLQNLGQGPELLIRYENEEAVDDSQLPKDRFSAERLKGVDSTLKIQPAELGDSAVYLCASSSDLAGGTDTQYFGPGTRLTVL.

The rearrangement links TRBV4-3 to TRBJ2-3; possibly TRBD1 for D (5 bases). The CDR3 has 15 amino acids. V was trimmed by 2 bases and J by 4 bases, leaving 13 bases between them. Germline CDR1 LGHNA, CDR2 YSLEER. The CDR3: CASSQSQALPDTQYF. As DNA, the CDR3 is TGCGCCAGCAGCCAATCACAGGCATTGCCAGATACGCAGTATTTT.

CDR3 region: CASSVYRMNTEAFF. In DNA, the CDR3 is TGTGCCAGCAGTGTGTACAGGATGAACACTGAAGCTTTCTTT. The chain has TRBV2 and TRBJ1-1; D is possibly TRBD1 (5 bases). Germline V gene sequence: CDR1 SNHLY, CDR2 FYNNEI. The CDR3 spans 14 residues. Between the trimmed V and J ends, which lost 4 bases and 0 bases, there was a span of 9 bases.

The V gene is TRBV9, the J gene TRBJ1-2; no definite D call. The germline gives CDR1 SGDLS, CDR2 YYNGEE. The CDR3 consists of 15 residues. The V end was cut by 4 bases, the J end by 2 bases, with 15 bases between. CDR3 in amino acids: CASSPWALQNYGYTF. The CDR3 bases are TGTGCCAGCAGCCCCTGGGCCCTTCAGAACTATGGCTACACCTTC.

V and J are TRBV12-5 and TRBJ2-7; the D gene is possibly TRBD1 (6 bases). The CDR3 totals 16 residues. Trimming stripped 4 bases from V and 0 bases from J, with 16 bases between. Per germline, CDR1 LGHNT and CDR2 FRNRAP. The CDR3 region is CASGSSIRDTSYEQYF. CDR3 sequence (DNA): TGTGCTAGTGGTTCTTCGATAAGGGACACCTCCTACGAGCAGTACTTC.

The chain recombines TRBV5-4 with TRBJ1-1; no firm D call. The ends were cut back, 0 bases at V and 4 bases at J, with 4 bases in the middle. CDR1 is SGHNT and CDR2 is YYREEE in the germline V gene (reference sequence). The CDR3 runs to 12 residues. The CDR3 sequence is CASSLVGTEAFF. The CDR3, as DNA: TGTGCCAGCAGCTTGGTGGGCACTGAAGCTTTCTTT.

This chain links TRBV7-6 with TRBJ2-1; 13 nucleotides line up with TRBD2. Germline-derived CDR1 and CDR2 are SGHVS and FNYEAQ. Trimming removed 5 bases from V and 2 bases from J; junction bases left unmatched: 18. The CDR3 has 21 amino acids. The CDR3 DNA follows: TGTGCCAGCAGCCCCTCGGGGACAGGGTCCACTAGCGGGAGGGCCTACAATGAGCAGTTCTTC. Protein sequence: CASSPSGTGSTSGRAYNEQFF. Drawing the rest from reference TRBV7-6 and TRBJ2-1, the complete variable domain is GAGVSQSPRYKVTKRGQDVALRCDPISGHVSLYWYRQALGQGPEFLTYFNYEAQQDKSGLPNDRFSAERPEGSISTLTIQRTEQRDSAMYRCASSPSGTGSTSGRAYNEQFFGPGTRLTVL.

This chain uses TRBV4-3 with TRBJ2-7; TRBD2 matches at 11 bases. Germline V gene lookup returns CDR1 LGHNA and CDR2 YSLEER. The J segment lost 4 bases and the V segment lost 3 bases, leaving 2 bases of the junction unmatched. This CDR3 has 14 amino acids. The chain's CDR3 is CASSQGLAEYEQYF. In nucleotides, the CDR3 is TGCGCCAGCAGCCAGGGACTAGCGGAGTACGAGCAGTACTTC.

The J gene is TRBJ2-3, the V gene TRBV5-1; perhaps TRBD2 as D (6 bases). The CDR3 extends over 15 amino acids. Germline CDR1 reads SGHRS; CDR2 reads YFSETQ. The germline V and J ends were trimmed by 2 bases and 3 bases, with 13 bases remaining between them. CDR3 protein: CASSFSDGLTDTQYF. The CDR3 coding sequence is TGCGCCAGCAGCTTTTCAGACGGACTAACAGATACGCAGTATTTT.

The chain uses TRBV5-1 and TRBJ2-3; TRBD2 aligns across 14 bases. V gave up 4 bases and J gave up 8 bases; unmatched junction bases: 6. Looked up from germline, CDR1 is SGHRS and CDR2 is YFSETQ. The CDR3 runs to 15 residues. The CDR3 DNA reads TGCGCCAGCAGCACCGGGACTAGCGGGAGCCGTACGCAGTATTTT. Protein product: CASSTGTSGSRTQYF.

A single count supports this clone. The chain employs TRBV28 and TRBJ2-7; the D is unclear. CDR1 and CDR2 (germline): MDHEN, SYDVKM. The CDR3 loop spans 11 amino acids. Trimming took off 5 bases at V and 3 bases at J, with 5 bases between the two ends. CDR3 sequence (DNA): TGTGCCAGCAGTGCCCGCTACGAGCAGTACTTC. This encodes CASSARYEQYF. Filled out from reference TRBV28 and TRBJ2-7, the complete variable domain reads DVKVTQSSRYLVKRTGEKVFLECVQDMDHENMFWYRQDPGLGLRLIYFSYDVKMKEKGDIPEGYSVSREKKERFSLILESASTNQTSMYLCASSARYEQYFGPGTRLTVT.

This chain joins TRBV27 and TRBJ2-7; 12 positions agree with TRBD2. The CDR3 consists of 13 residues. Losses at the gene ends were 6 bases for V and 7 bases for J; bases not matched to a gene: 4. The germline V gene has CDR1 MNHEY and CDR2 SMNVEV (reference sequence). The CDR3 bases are TGTGCCAGCAGGCCGACTAGCGGGAGTGAGCAGTACTTC. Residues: CASRPTSGSEQYF.

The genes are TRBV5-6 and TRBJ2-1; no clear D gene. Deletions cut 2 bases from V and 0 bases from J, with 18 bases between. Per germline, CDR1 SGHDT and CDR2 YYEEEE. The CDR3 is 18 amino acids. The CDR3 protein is CASSFGPQQRSSYNEQFF. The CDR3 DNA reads TGTGCCAGCAGCTTTGGCCCCCAACAGAGGAGCTCCTACAATGAGCAGTTCTTC.

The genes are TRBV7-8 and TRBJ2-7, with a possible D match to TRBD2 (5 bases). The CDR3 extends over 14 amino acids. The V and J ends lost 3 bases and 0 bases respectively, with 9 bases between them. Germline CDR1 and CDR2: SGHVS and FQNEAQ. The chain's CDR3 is CASSFERSSYEQYF. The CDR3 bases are TGTGCCAGCAGCTTCGAGCGGAGCTCCTACGAGCAGTACTTC.